This TCR beta chain originates from a study of blood T cell repertoires in COVID-19 (TCRdb year 2020). Some background on the complete study: The collaborator samples originated in the United States, Italy and Spain and spanned the acute and convalescent phases of COVID-19. The samples were drawn from the first 160 participants of the ongoing ImmuneRACE study and from some 1,300 subjects provided by 6 global collaborators. HLA class I and class II types, where available, came from metadata supplied by the sample provider rather than from assay-based typing. The repertoires were released in a freely available public database intended as a resource for research on the immune response to SARS-CoV-2. Deeply sampled blood TCRbeta repertoires from subjects exposed to, actively infected with, or recovered from COVID-19 were included in the dataset. The sample metadata nearly always contained a de-identified subject ID, COVID-19 status, age in years and sex. The prospective study material was composed of cDNA or gDNA derived from T cells, B-cell-depleted T cells, or PBMCs. What the research found in general, with its limitations: The amount of clinical and demographic metadata varied by source and participant and was provided uncurated.

Comment on this clone: The antigen this receptor binds is unknown. Base qualities are missing; no much larger clone stands one base away.

One collaborating source in Seattle enrolled patients during active infection and followed them longitudinally through the course of disease. Collaborating institutions collected whole blood in K2EDTA tubes following their own protocols. For TCRbeta analysis, collaborators shipped samples in one of three forms: frozen whole blood, isolated PBMCs, or DNA extracted from either of those sample types. The germline V and J ends show losses of 7 bases and 8 bases respectively, and no gene match explains 11 bases of the junction. The germline V gene supplies CDR1 SNHLY and CDR2 FYNNEI. The CDR3 runs 14 residues from the cysteine to the phenylalanine. Only the CDR3 portion is preserved as DNA: 42 bases, with reading frame beginning at the first base. TCRbeta CDR3 regions were amplified from genomic DNA using the immunoSEQ Assay, a bias-controlled multiplex PCR. The study's processing was this. The number of nucleated cells in each sample was estimated by amplification of reference gene primers within the assay. To quantify the absolute abundance of each unique TCRbeta CDR3 rearrangement, sequence reads were collapsed and filtered. For each sample, productive Simpson clonality was calculated as the square root of Simpson's diversity index across productive rearrangements. As stored in TCRdb, this immuneACCESS dataset retains in-frame rearrangements with V and J assigned. A fraction of the clones does not appear; measured against another copy, unresolved V genes explain less than half of the discrepancy, and the remainder lacks a known reason. D and trimming were read from the DNA, whereas the V and J calls and clone size are those reported in that table. This sample lists around 300,000 clones; about 87% were detected once. The ten largest account for roughly 1.7% of the sample.

This chain joins TRBV2 to TRBJ1-2; 9 bases in the middle match TRBD1. This sequence originates from a woman aged 30 to 39 with COVID-19, enrolled during active disease. Sequencing was carried out using peripheral blood. The DNA reads as follows: TGTGCCAGCATCATCGATCGGACAGGGGAAGGCTACACCTTC. This sequence encodes CASIIDRTGEGYTF.